These 24 T cell receptor beta chains share one sample of origin, sequenced in a study of cytotoxic CD8 clonotypes in ibrutinib-treated CLL. Data came from immunoSEQ multiplex PCR; TCRdb stores just in-frame clones and leaves some out. The sample gives about 130,000 clones, 75% to 90% of which show up once; around 2.1% is in the top ten. The sample here was PBMCs, taken after 24 months of ibrutinib treatment. These receptors all come from a human donor with chronic lymphocytic leukemia.

This rearrangement joins TRBV2 to TRBJ2-7; 7 bases are shared with TRBD1. The germline V gene has CDR1 SNHLY and CDR2 FYNNEI. The CDR3 has 16 amino acids. Unmatched junction bases numbered 12, after V lost 4 bases and J lost 3 bases. CDR3 protein: CASSVRLWDRIYEQYF. The CDR3 region has the DNA TGTGCCAGCAGTGTAAGGTTATGGGACAGAATCTACGAGCAGTACTTC.

The chain is built from TRBV27 and TRBJ1-1, with D uncertain. CDR3 length: 17 amino acids. CDR1 and CDR2 (germline): MNHEY, SMNVEV (reference sequence). Trimming shortened V by 4 bases and J by 7 bases, and 25 bases separated the two germline ends. The CDR3 sequence: CASSWDITGQLMGEAFF. The CDR3 DNA reads TGTGCCAGCAGTTGGGATATTACCGGGCAGCTGATGGGTGAAGCTTTCTTT.

The V gene is TRBV2, the J gene TRBJ2-1; TRBD1 aligns across 12 bases. The V gene end was trimmed by 6 bases and the J gene end by 7 bases; junction bases not matched to a gene: 7. The CDR3 is made up of 15 amino acids. Germline V CDR1 and CDR2: SNHLY, FYNNEI. CDR3 region: CASSGDRGPLNEQFF. CDR3 nucleotides: TGTGCCAGCAGCGGGGACAGGGGGCCGCTGAATGAGCAGTTCTTC.

This chain links TRBV28 with TRBJ1-2; D is perhaps TRBD1 (5 bases). The CDR3 is made up of 15 amino acids. The V gene's germline CDR1 is MDHEN and CDR2 SYDVKM. V was shortened by 6 bases and J by 6 bases, with 20 bases between the two germline ends. The CDR3: CASSPLFRGRNGYTF. CDR3 nucleotide sequence: TGTGCCAGCAGCCCCCTGTTCCGGGGGAGAAATGGCTACACCTTC.

The chain recombines TRBV19 with TRBJ2-5, with D perhaps TRBD2 (5 bases). Trimming cost V 7 bases and J 2 bases, with 8 bases left between them. Germline CDR1 LNHDA, CDR2 SQIVND (reference sequence). The CDR3 runs to 12 residues. This CDR3 reads CASKEGQETQYF. The DNA of the CDR3 is TGTGCCAGTAAAGAGGGACAAGAGACCCAGTACTTC.

V is TRBV6-5 and J is TRBJ1-2; a possible D gene is TRBD1 (5 bases). Germline V gene sequence: CDR1 MNHEY, CDR2 SVGAGI. Trimming stripped 4 bases from V and 4 bases from J, with 16 bases between. The CDR3 has 15 amino acids. CDR3 protein: CASSLGQTDFYGYTF. The CDR3 bases are TGTGCCAGCAGTTTAGGGCAGACAGACTTCTATGGCTACACCTTC.

The chain joins TRBV18 to TRBJ1-2, with no clear D. Germline loops: CDR1 KGHSH, CDR2 LQKENI. This CDR3 contains 14 residues. Trimming stripped 3 bases from V and 0 bases from J, with 8 bases between. CDR3 nucleotide sequence: TGTGCCAGCTCACCCGGAGAGACTAACTATGGCTACACCTTC. Encoded protein: CASSPGETNYGYTF. The variable domain in full, with the rest retrieved from reference TRBV18 and TRBJ1-2, is NAGVMQNPRHLVRRRGQEARLRCSPMKGHSHVYWYRQLPEEGLKFMVYLQKENIIDESGMPKERFSAEFPKEGPSILRIQQVVRGDSAAYFCASSPGETNYGYTFGSGTRLTVV.

The chain links TRBV6-1 to TRBJ1-4; 10 bases are shared with TRBD1. Losses at the gene ends were 6 bases for V and 7 bases for J; bases not matched to a gene: 5. Germline lookup yields CDR1 MNHNS and CDR2 SASEGT. This CDR3 spans 14 amino acids. The CDR3, as DNA: TGTGCCAGCAGCTCCGGGACAGGGGCTGAAAAACTGTTTTTT. It translates to CASSSGTGAEKLFF.

CDR3 protein: CASSYSSTQPGEQFF. Written as DNA, the CDR3 is TGTGCCAGCAGTTACTCGTCCACCCAACCGGGTGAGCAGTTCTTC. V gene TRBV6-5 combines with J gene TRBJ2-1; D call uncertain. From germline, CDR1 is MNHEY and CDR2 SVGAGI. Trimming took 0 bases from V and 9 from J, leaving 15 bases between them. The CDR3 length is 15 residues.

The chain employs TRBV7-9 and TRBJ1-1; D is undetermined. CDR1 is SEHNR, CDR2 FQNEAQ, per germline (reference sequence). Trimming left V 6 bases short and J 0 bases short, with 14 bases between. This CDR3 comprises 15 residues. The CDR3 loop is CASSLHNNLNTEAFF. DNA of the CDR3: TGTGCCAGCAGTCTTCACAATAACCTGAACACTGAAGCTTTCTTT.

The chain joins TRBV5-6 to TRBJ2-5, with D hard to call. The end of the DNA fits TRBJ2-7 better, so the J call may be wrong. CDR1 SGHDT and CDR2 YYEEEE come from the germline V gene. This CDR3 region has 14 residues. The CDR3 DNA reads as TGTGCCAGCAGCTTGGACAGAGTGGTCTACGAGCAGTACTTC. Its protein is CASSLDRVVYEQYF.

This clone appeared a single time. The gene calls are TRBV7-2 and TRBJ2-1, with TRBD2 matching 12 bases. The germline V gene encodes CDR1 SGHTA and CDR2 FQGNSA. With V trimmed by 6 bases and J by 7 bases, 7 bases remained unmatched. The CDR3 consists of 15 residues. The CDR3 protein is CASRRTSGGSNEQFF. The CDR3 DNA reads as TGTGCCAGCAGACGTACTAGCGGGGGGTCTAATGAGCAGTTCTTC.

This sequence joins TRBV6-6 and TRBJ1-4; D gene unclear. CDR1 MNHNY and CDR2 SVGAGI come from the germline V gene (reference sequence). The CDR3 length is 13 residues. With 8 bases removed from V and 3 bases from J, the gap between germline ends came to 10 bases. CDR3 residues: CASRLPSNEKLFF. In DNA form, the CDR3 reads TGTGCCAGCCGGCTCCCTTCTAATGAAAAACTGTTTTTT.

This clone came up a few times. This chain connects TRBV4-1 to TRBJ1-5, with TRBD1 identical over 7 bases. The V gene end was trimmed by 0 bases and the J gene end by 6 bases; junction bases not matched to a gene: 8. The CDR3 loop spans 16 amino acids. CDR1 MGHRA and CDR2 YSYEKL come from the germline V gene. CDR3 bases: TGCGCCAGCAGCCAAGACACAGGACAGGCTCGTCAGCCCCAGCATTTT. Encoded protein: CASSQDTGQARQPQHF.

The gene calls are TRBV18 and TRBJ1-6, with D uncertain. Per germline, CDR1 KGHSH and CDR2 LQKENI. Trimming took 8 bases from V and 4 from J, leaving 9 bases between them. CDR3 length: 13 residues. As DNA, the CDR3 is TGTGCCAGCCTCGACACGTATAATTCACCCCTCCACTTT. As protein: CASLDTYNSPLHF.

V and J are TRBV7-2 and TRBJ2-6, with TRBD2 matching 7 bases. Per the germline V gene, CDR1 is SGHTA and CDR2 is FQGNSA. J was trimmed by 5 bases and V by 0 bases; bases with no gene match: 4. CDR3 length: 16 amino acids. CDR3 region: CASSLAGGSWANVLTF. CDR3 nucleotides: TGTGCCAGCAGCTTAGCGGGAGGGTCCTGGGCCAACGTCCTGACTTTC.

V usage is TRBV15 and J usage is TRBJ2-2; TRBD2 matches 7 bases. The junction had 2 bases not matched to a gene; V was cut back by 0 bases and J by 4 bases. Germline V lookup: CDR1 LNHNV, CDR2 YYDKDF (reference sequence). The CDR3 totals 15 residues. For the CDR3, the DNA is TGTGCCACCAGCAGAGATTGGGGGGGCACCGGGGAGCTGTTTTTT. Translated, it gives CATSRDWGGTGELFF.

As concerns this clone: A junction boundary mismatches the germline segment, possibly from a read error. The chain uses TRBV19 and TRBJ2-7, with TRBD1 matching 8 bases. This CDR3 spans 15 amino acids. CDR1 and CDR2 (germline): LNHDA, SQIVND (reference sequence). The CDR3 is CASSMDRVSSDEQYF. In DNA form, the CDR3 reads TGTGCCAGTAGTATGGACAGGGTATCCTCCGACGAGCAGTACTTC.

The chain is built from TRBV7-2 and TRBJ2-2; D remains ambiguous. Germline CDR1 and CDR2: SGHTA and FQGNSA. Trimming removed 5 bases at V and 6 bases at J, with 13 bases between. The CDR3 is 14 residues long. The CDR3 bases are TGTGCCAGCAGCCTACCACAGTGGGCCGGGGAGCTGTTTTTT. Translated: CASSLPQWAGELFF. The entire variable domain, with the rest obtained from reference TRBV7-2 and TRBJ2-2, is as follows: GAGVSQSPSNKVTEKGKDVELRCDPISGHTALYWYRQSLGQGLEFLIYFQGNSAPDKSGLPSDRFSAERTGGSVSTLTIQRTQQEDSAVYLCASSLPQWAGELFFGEGSRLTVL.

The chain combines TRBV15 with TRBJ2-4; 15 bases are a match to TRBD2. Germline trimming cut 3 bases from V and 1 base from J; bases unmatched to any gene: 7. CDR1 and CDR2 from the germline V gene are LNHNV and YYDKDF (reference sequence). The CDR3 sequence is 19 residues long. For the CDR3, the DNA is TGTGCCACCAGCAGGGAGGGACTAGCGGGAGGTACTGCCAAAAACATTCAGTACTTC. Its translation: CATSREGLAGGTAKNIQYF.

The table lists this clone with a count of one. V and J are TRBV19 and TRBJ1-1; maybe TRBD1 (5 bases). The CDR3 contains 16 residues. With 2 bases removed from V and 1 base from J, the gap between germline ends came to 14 bases. Germline values: CDR1 LNHDA, CDR2 SQIVND (reference sequence). CDR3 coding DNA: TGTGCCAGTAGTATACCCCAGGGCTCGGCGAACACTGAAGCTTTCTTT. Protein: CASSIPQGSANTEAFF.

The chain links TRBV6-5 to TRBJ1-3; D gene unclear. This CDR3 has 12 residues. V was clipped by 7 bases and J by 0 bases, with 4 bases between them. Per the germline V gene, CDR1 is MNHEY and CDR2 is SVGAGI. The CDR3 reads CASTSSGNTIYF. The CDR3, as DNA: TGTGCCAGCACCTCCTCTGGAAACACCATATATTTT.

J is TRBJ2-7 and V is TRBV28, with 9 nucleotides matching TRBD2. Trimming cost V 2 bases and J 5 bases; bases outside gene matches: 10. Germline lookup yields CDR1 MDHEN and CDR2 SYDVKM. This CDR3 region has 16 residues. The CDR3 is CASSLPLLAGRHEQYF. DNA of the CDR3: TGTGCCAGCAGTTTACCCCTGCTAGCGGGACGACACGAGCAGTACTTC.

The chain is built from TRBV30 and TRBJ1-6; D is unclear. V was shortened by 0 bases and J by 6 bases, with 6 bases between the two germline ends. CDR3 length: 13 amino acids. CDR1 is GTSNPN, CDR2 SVGIG, per germline (reference sequence). CDR3 bases: TGTGCCTGGAGTGTAACGGGTAATTCACCCCTCCACTTT. The encoded protein is CAWSVTGNSPLHF.